The clone carrying this T cell receptor beta chain has just a few counts. The antigen remains undetermined. This sample stems from a study of blood T cells in healthy people across ages. General observations from the study: The lack of PBMC sorting stopped any conclusive naive versus antigen-experienced comparison.

The V end was cut by 1 base, the J end by 6 bases, with 10 bases between. CDR3 size: 14 residues. The germline V gene encodes CDR1 LGHNA and CDR2 YSLEER. The second PCR ran about 6 to 12 cycles with a sample-barcoded 5' primer and J-beta primers. Every cDNA was tagged by a template-switch adaptor with 12 random nucleotides. TCRdb ran MiXCR on the 5' RACE reads and lists one entry per CDR3 protein. Among nearly 800,000 distinct CDR3 sequences listed, just over 55% were seen once. The sequencing input was blood. The V and J genes are TRBV4-3 and TRBJ2-4; D is ambiguous. The TCR originated in a man aged 35-49 years in good health. CDR3 region: CASSQGVGSNIQYF. CDR3 bases: TGCGCCAGCAGCCAAGGAGTGGGTTCAAACATTCAGTACTTC.